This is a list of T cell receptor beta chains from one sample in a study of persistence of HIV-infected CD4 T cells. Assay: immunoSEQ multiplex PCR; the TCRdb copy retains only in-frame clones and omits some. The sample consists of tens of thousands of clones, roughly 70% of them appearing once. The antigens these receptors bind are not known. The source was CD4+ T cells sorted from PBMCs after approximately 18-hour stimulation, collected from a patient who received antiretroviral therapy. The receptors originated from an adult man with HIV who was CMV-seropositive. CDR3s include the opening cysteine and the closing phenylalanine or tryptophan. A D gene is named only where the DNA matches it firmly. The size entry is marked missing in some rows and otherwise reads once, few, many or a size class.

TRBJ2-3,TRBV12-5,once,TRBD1,CASGLVQGQGTDTQYF,TGTGCTAGTGGTTTGGTACAAGGACAGGGCACAGATACGCAGTATTTT
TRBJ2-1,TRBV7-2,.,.,CASSPGTLRGDEQFF,TGTGCCAGCAGCCCCGGGACGCTTAGGGGCGATGAGCAGTTCTTC
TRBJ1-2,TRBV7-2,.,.,CASSAQTNYGYTF,TGTGCCAGCAGCGCACAGACTAACTATGGCTACACCTTC
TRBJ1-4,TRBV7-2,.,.,CASSLRGLSHSLNEKLFF,TGTGCCAGCAGCTTAAGGGGCCTCTCCCATTCGCTTAATGAAAAACTGTTTTTT
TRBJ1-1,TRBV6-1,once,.,CASSFSIGNTEAFF,TGTGCCAGCAGTTTCTCAATCGGAAACACTGAAGCTTTCTTT
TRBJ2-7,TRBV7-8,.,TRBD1,CASSSTGQVYEQYF,TGTGCCAGCAGTTCTACGGGACAGGTCTACGAGCAGTACTTC
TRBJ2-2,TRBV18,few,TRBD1,CASSQRQGATGELFF,TGTGCCAGCTCACAACGACAGGGGGCGACCGGGGAGCTGTTTTTT
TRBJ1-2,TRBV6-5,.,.,CASSRQEGVTSYTF,TGTGCCAGCAGCCGACAGGAGGGGGTTACGAGCTACACCTTC
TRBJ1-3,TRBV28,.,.,CASSSGLKGSSGNTIYF,TGTGCCAGCAGTTCGGGGCTGAAGGGGAGCTCTGGAAACACCATATATTTT
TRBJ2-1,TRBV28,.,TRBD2,CASSEIDSGDYNEQFF,TGTGCCAGCAGTGAAATTGATAGCGGGGATTACAATGAGCAGTTCTTC
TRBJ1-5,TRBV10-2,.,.,CASSLYSGEPQHF,TGCGCCAGCAGCCTCTACTCGGGGGAGCCCCAGCATTTT
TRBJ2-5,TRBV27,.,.,CASSFSSYGETQYF,TGTGCCAGCAGTTTCAGCAGTTACGGGGAGACCCAGTACTTC
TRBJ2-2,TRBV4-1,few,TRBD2,CASSQRGGRTGELFF,TGCGCCAGCAGCCAACGCGGGGGGAGGACCGGGGAGCTGTTTTTT
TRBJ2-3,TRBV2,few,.,CASGPSGDTQYF,TGTGCCAGCGGGCCTTCGGGAGATACGCAGTATTTT
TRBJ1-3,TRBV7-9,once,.,CASSFSSRGSGNTIYF,TGTGCCAGCAGCTTTTCCTCTCGGGGCTCCGGAAACACCATATATTTT
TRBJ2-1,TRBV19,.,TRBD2,CASSPQGGLAGLNEQFF,TGTGCCAGTAGTCCCCAGGGGGGGCTAGCGGGGCTCAATGAGCAGTTCTTC
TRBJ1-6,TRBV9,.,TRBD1,CASSPGDRENSPLHF,TGTGCCAGCAGCCCCGGGGACAGGGAGAATTCACCCCTCCACTTT
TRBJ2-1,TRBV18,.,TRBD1,CASSSGGTGGNNEQFF,TGTGCCAGCTCATCAGGAGGGACAGGGGGCAACAATGAGCAGTTCTTC
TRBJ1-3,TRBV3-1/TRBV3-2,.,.,CASSPPGAAGNTIYF,TGTGCCAGCAGCCCCCCCGGGGCTGCCGGGAACACCATATATTTT
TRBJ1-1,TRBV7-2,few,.,CASREQSYTEAFF,TGTGCCAGCAGGGAGCAGTCTTACACTGAAGCTTTCTTT
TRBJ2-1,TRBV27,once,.,CASSLVRQVYNEQFF,TGTGCCAGCAGTTTAGTCAGACAGGTTTACAATGAGCAGTTCTTC
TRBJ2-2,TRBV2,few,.,CASSPWGLGYTGELFF,TGTGCCAGCAGTCCCTGGGGCTTGGGTTACACCGGGGAGCTGTTTTTT
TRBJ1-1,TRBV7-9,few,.,CASSPRWNTEAFF,TGTGCCAGCAGCCCTAGGTGGAACACTGAAGCTTTCTTT
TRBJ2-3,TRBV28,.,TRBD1,CASSLGGQGPRDTQYF,TGTGCCAGCAGTTTAGGGGGACAGGGGCCGAGGGATACGCAGTATTTT
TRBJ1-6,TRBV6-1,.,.,CASSELTDNSPLHF,TGTGCCAGCAGTGAACTGACGGATAATTCACCCCTCCACTTT
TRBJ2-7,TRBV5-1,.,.,CASSFTEYEQYF,TGCGCCAGCAGCTTTACAGAGTACGAGCAGTACTTC
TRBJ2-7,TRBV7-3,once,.,CASSVGGTYEQYF,TGTGCCAGCAGCGTAGGGGGAACCTACGAGCAGTACTTC
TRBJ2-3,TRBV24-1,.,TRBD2,CATSDLSNGGGADTQYF,TGTGCCACCAGTGATTTGAGCAACGGGGGGGGCGCGGATACGCAGTATTTT
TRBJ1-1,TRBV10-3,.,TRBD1,CATYPGQGPMNTEAFF,TGTGCCACCTATCCGGGACAGGGGCCCATGAACACTGAAGCTTTCTTT
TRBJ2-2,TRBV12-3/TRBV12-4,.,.,CASSSTGELFF,TGTGCCAGCAGTTCGACCGGGGAGCTGTTTTTT
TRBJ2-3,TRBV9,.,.,CASSVIGGPEGTQYF,TGTGCCAGCAGCGTAATCGGGGGTCCTGAGGGTACGCAGTATTTT
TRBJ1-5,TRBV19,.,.,CASSPTTVPAQHF,TGTGCCAGTAGTCCGACGACAGTCCCGGCCCAGCATTTT
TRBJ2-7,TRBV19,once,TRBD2,CASSRAGDHYEQYF,TGTGCCAGTAGTCGAGCGGGGGACCACTACGAGCAGTACTTC
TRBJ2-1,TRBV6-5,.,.,CASTSGGSGSHEQFF,TGTGCCAGCACCTCTGGTGGGTCAGGTAGTCATGAGCAGTTCTTC
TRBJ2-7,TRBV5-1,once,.,CASSLSRQGNAEQYF,TGCGCCAGCAGCTTGAGTCGTCAGGGAAATGCCGAGCAGTACTTC
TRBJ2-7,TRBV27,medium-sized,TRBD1,CASSLGTAIYEQYF,TGTGCCAGCAGTTTGGGGACAGCGATCTACGAGCAGTACTTC
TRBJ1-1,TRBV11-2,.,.,CASSLFFGSGQTNTEAFF,TGTGCCAGCAGCTTATTTTTCGGGAGTGGACAGACGAACACTGAAGCTTTCTTT
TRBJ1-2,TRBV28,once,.,CASTQISVDYGYTF,TGTGCCAGCACCCAAATATCTGTAGACTATGGCTACACCTTC
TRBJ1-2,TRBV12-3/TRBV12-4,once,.,CASSPGNYGYTF,TGTGCCAGCAGTCCCGGGAACTATGGCTACACCTTC
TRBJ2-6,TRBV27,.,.,CASSLSSGANVLTF,TGTGCCAGCAGTTTAAGCTCTGGGGCCAACGTCCTGACTTTC
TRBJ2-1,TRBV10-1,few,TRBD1,CASPGTEIPLNEQFF,TGCGCCAGCCCCGGGACAGAGATACCGTTGAATGAGCAGTTCTTC
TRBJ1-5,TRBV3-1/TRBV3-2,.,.,CASSLGPNQPQHF,TGTGCCAGCAGCCTGGGACCGAATCAGCCCCAGCATTTT
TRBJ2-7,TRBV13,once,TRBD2,CASSLRLAGGYEQYF,TGTGCCAGCAGCTTAAGGCTAGCGGGGGGCTACGAGCAGTACTTC
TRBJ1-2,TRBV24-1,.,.,CATSSGMSGYTF,TGTGCCACCAGCTCAGGGATGAGTGGCTACACCTTC
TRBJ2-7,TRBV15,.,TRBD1,CATSREDRGWDEQYF,TGTGCCACCAGCAGAGAGGACAGGGGGTGGGACGAGCAGTACTTC
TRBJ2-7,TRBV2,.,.,CASSGGGQPSYEQYF,TGTGCCAGCAGTGGGGGGGGCCAACCTTCCTACGAGCAGTACTTC
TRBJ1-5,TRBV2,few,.,CASRQQGGGYSNQPQHF,TGTGCCAGCAGACAACAGGGTGGAGGGTATAGCAATCAGCCCCAGCATTTT
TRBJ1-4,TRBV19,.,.,CASRPGPSTNEKLFF,TGTGCCAGTAGACCGGGGCCGTCAACTAATGAAAAACTGTTTTTT
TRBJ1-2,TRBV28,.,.,CASTSSGTRGYGYTF,TGTGCCAGCACCTCATCCGGGACGAGGGGCTATGGCTACACCTTC
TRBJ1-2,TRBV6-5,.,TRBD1,CASRPGQGRGTGYTF,TGTGCCAGCAGACCGGGACAGGGCCGGGGAACGGGCTACACCTTC
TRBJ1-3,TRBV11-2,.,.,CASSLRRHEDRPGNTIYF,TGTGCCAGCAGCTTAAGGCGACATGAGGACAGACCTGGAAACACCATATATTTT
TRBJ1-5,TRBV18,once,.,CASSPGGASYSNQPQHF,TGTGCCAGCTCACCAGGAGGGGCGAGTTATAGCAATCAGCCCCAGCATTTT
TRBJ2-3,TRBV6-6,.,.,CASSSGGGGADTQYF,TGTGCCAGCAGTAGCGGGGGAGGGGGCGCAGATACGCAGTATTTT
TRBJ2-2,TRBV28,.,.,CASSLGDLPSRELFF,TGTGCCAGCAGTTTAGGGGACCTCCCTAGTCGGGAGCTGTTTTTT
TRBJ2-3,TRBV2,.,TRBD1,CASGRQGRTDTQYF,TGTGCCAGCGGTAGACAGGGGCGCACAGATACGCAGTATTTT
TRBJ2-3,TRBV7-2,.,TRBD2,CASSLWASGGVDTQYF,TGTGCCAGCAGCTTATGGGCTAGCGGGGGGGTGGATACGCAGTATTTT
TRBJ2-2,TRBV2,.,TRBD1,CASSVGTGSTGELFF,TGTGCCAGCAGTGTCGGGACAGGGTCAACCGGGGAGCTGTTTTTT
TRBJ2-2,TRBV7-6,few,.,CASSLQQGGTGELFF,TGTGCCAGCAGCTTACAACAGGGAGGGACCGGGGAGCTGTTTTTT